Following are 10 T cell receptor beta chains from one sample sequenced in a study of CD8 T cells in ankylosing spondylitis. TCRdb reanalysed the 5' RACE reads using MiXCR and keeps one entry per CDR3 protein. Seen here are 190,000 or so distinct CDR3 sequences, around 13% observed once, and the top ten hold about 15%. Sequencing input: blood, either unsorted or a sorted T cell fraction (not recorded which). Receptors originate from a male donor with ankylosing spondylitis or in good health (not recorded which).

This clonotype has ten or more counts. The chain recombines TRBV5-6 with TRBJ2-1, with D uncertain. Germline loops: CDR1 SGHDT, CDR2 YYEEEE. V lost 0 bases to trimming and J lost 6 bases, with 10 bases between them. This CDR3 is built from 14 residues. CDR3 nucleotide sequence: TGTGCCAGCAGCTTGGCAGTGCCCGGCAATGAGCAGTTCTTC. Translation gives CASSLAVPGNEQFF.

At least ten counts were recorded for this clonotype. The CDR3: CASSINRNTEAFF. DNA of the CDR3: TGTGCCAGTAGTATCAACAGGAACACTGAAGCTTTCTTT. This chain uses TRBV19 with TRBJ1-1; D remains ambiguous. V was trimmed by 3 bases and J by 1 base, leaving 6 bases between them. The CDR3 is 13 residues long. CDR1 LNHDA and CDR2 SQIVND come from the germline V gene (reference sequence).

This clonotype was counted only a few times. The J gene is TRBJ2-1, the V gene TRBV27; weak D call: TRBD2 (5 bases). V shed 7 bases and J shed 5 bases, with 12 bases lying between them. Per the germline V gene, CDR1 is MNHEY and CDR2 is SMNVEV (reference sequence). The CDR3 covers 13 residues. The CDR3 reads CASKKDGDNEQFF. CDR3 DNA: TGTGCCAGCAAAAAGGACGGGGACAATGAGCAGTTCTTC.

V is TRBV11-3 and J is TRBJ2-7; TRBD2 matches at 10 bases. The V segment lost 1 base and the J segment 4 bases; nucleotides outside the gene matches: 4. The CDR3 has 15 amino acids. The germline CDR1 and CDR2 sequences are SGHNT and YENEEA. This CDR3 reads CASSLASGSGYEQYF. DNA for the CDR3: TGTGCCAGCAGCTTAGCTAGCGGGAGTGGATACGAGCAGTACTTC.

Only a few counts were recorded for this clonotype. The V call is TRBV7-9, the J call TRBJ1-1; D unclear. Trimming stripped 1 base from V and 3 bases from J, with 12 bases between. The CDR3 is 15 amino acids. Germline loops: CDR1 SEHNR, CDR2 FQNEAQ (reference sequence). The DNA of the CDR3 is TGTGCCAGCAGCTTAGAGATCATCGTCGACACTGAAGCTTTCTTT. Translating it yields CASSLEIIVDTEAFF.

The rearrangement joins TRBV5-6 to TRBJ1-5, with TRBD1 matching over 7 bases. The CDR3 contains 17 residues. Germline V lookup: CDR1 SGHDT, CDR2 YYEEEE. The trim removed 5 bases at V and 2 bases at J, leaving 13 bases unmatched. CDR3: CASSVWTGPHGNQPQHF. CDR3 coding DNA: TGTGCCAGCAGTGTATGGACAGGCCCCCATGGCAATCAGCCCCAGCATTTT.

The CDR3 region has the DNA TGTGCCAGCAGCTTAGGAGGGATCCACGAGCAGTACTTC. Protein sequence: CASSLGGIHEQYF. The chain links TRBV11-2 to TRBJ2-7; weak D call: TRBD2 (5 bases). Germline V lookup: CDR1 SGHAT, CDR2 FQNNGV. Trimming left V 1 base short and J 5 bases short, with 9 bases between. This CDR3 has 13 residues.

This clonotype came up a few times. This chain uses TRBV11-2 with TRBJ2-7; the match to TRBD2 covers 11 bases. Per the germline V gene, CDR1 is SGHAT and CDR2 is FQNNGV. Unmatched junction bases numbered 9, after V lost 5 bases and J lost 0 bases. The CDR3 sequence is 17 residues long. The DNA for the CDR3 is TGTGCCAGCAGCACCGGGACTAGCGGTTGGAGCTCCTACGAGCAGTACTTC. This sequence encodes CASSTGTSGWSSYEQYF.

The chain has TRBV5-6 and TRBJ2-5, with D unresolved. The V end lost 1 base, the J end lost 1 base, and 5 bases lay between the germline ends. This CDR3 contains 13 residues. Germline V gene data show CDR1 as SGHDT and CDR2 as YYEEEE. DNA of the CDR3: TGTGCCAGCAGCTTGATCCTCCAAGAGACCCAGTACTTC. Translated, it gives CASSLILQETQYF.

The rearrangement uses TRBV6-5 and TRBJ1-1; tentatively, D is TRBD1 (5 bases). Germline CDR1 is MNHEY and CDR2 is SVGAGI. Trimming stripped 0 bases from V and 3 bases from J, with 14 bases between. The CDR3 contains 16 residues. The CDR3 DNA follows: TGTGCCAGCAGTTACTCGATGGGGACCGTCCACACTGAAGCTTTCTTT. It translates to CASSYSMGTVHTEAFF.